This TCR beta chain was sequenced during a study of human T cells and chemical hapten exposure. Study background: Each patch test put 0.01% DPC on the upper back, and results were read at 6 days. The study's findings and limits: Against controls, expanded TCRs gave rise to significantly more large CDR3 similarity clusters. TCRs above 1 in 1000 frequency stayed constant with DPC sensitization.

Regarding time point: patch test 3, about 24 weeks after DPC sensitization. Treatment: therapeutic diphenylcyclopropenone sensitization with weekly scalp DPC. Every donor had alopecia and was 18 to 70 years old; all were suitable for DPC. TCRdb re-analysed the RACE reads in MiXCR, keeping a single row per CDR3 protein. The data show roughly 53,000 distinct CDR3 sequences, over 9.5% seen once. The CDR3 is made up of 15 amino acids. Trimming took 5 bases from V and 5 from J, leaving 16 bases between them. This clonotype was detected a few times. Its target is not known. This sequence originates from a middle-aged woman with alopecia areata. Some clones in this sample may be carry-over from other donors' samples. Here the sequenced sample was whole blood, taken in connection with sensitization to the hapten diphenylcyclopropenone (DPC). The chain uses TRBV12-3 or TRBV12-4 and TRBJ2-4, with D tentatively TRBD2 (5 bases). CDR3 in DNA: TGTGCCAGCAGTATAGTTCTAGCCGGCCAAAACATTCAGTACTTC. It codes for CASSIVLAGQNIQYF.